The rows below give T cell receptor beta chains drawn from one sample of a study of tumor-infiltrating lymphocytes in localized non-small cell lung cancer. Generated by immunoSEQ multiplex PCR, the TCRdb table keeps only in-frame clones and is missing some. The data contain about 15,000 clones, more than 80% of them singletons. Sequenced material: lung tumor tissue. All receptors derive from a human donor with non-small cell lung cancer. Each CDR3 is given with its conserved first and last residue.

v_gene	j_gene	CDR3aa
TRBV5-6	TRBJ2-6	CASSLQGSGANVLTF
TRBV11-3	TRBJ2-7	CASSSLSRLNYEQYF
TRBV5-5	TRBJ1-2	CASSLTEIYGYTF
TRBV5-1	TRBJ2-1	CASSWDNEQFF
TRBV7-9	TRBJ1-1	CASSLAGRDTEAFF
TRBV11-2	TRBJ2-7	CASSFPLAGYYEQYF
TRBV4-3	TRBJ2-4	CASSQGGETWDIQYF
TRBV9	TRBJ2-5	CASSTSIQETQYF
TRBV20-1	TRBJ2-3	CSASFGGTQYF
TRBV6-5	TRBJ2-3	CASTLRGGDAGTQYF
TRBV6-5	TRBJ1-2	CASSTDRSYGYTF
TRBV5-1	TRBJ2-3	CASSNPRVSTDTQYF
TRBV5-5	TRBJ1-4	CASSLETGGRTNEKLFF
TRBV7-2	TRBJ2-1	CASSFRQGAVEQFF
TRBV6-5	TRBJ2-2	CASSYVAGGNTGELFF
TRBV11-2	TRBJ2-1	CASSPLRGTAYNEQFF
TRBV7-8	TRBJ2-7	CASSLLVLPPTRTSRYEQYF